Listed below are T cell receptor beta chains from one sample, sequenced in a study of blood T cell repertoires in COVID-19. Generated by immunoSEQ multiplex PCR, the TCRdb table keeps only in-frame clones and is missing some. The sample lists more than 120,000 clones, approximately 87% seen once, with about 9.4% in the top ten. Sequencing was performed on peripheral blood. These TCRs come from a woman between 50 and 59 years old with active or convalescent COVID-19. The CDR3 runs from the conserved cysteine through the conserved F or W. D genes are given only for firm matches. Expanded clones are given a class, and other clones once, few, many or no size at all.

V: TRBV5-8
J: TRBJ2-1
size: NA
D: NA
DNA: TGTGCCAGCAGCTTAGCAGGGCGGGAATCCGATGAGCAGTTCTTC
CDR3: CASSLAGRESDEQFF

V: TRBV6-1
J: TRBJ2-7
size: few
D: NA
DNA: TGTGCCAGCAGTGAAGGGAGGTTCTACGAGCAGTACTTC
CDR3: CASSEGRFYEQYF

V: TRBV7-3
J: TRBJ2-2
size: NA
D: TRBD2
DNA: TGTGCCAGCAGCCCCCCACGACTAGCGGGTCACACCGGGGAGCTGTTTTTT
CDR3: CASSPPRLAGHTGELFF

V: TRBV5-1
J: TRBJ1-2
size: NA
D: TRBD1
DNA: TGCGCCAGCAGCTTGCTAGACAGGGGGCTGGATGGCTACACCTTC
CDR3: CASSLLDRGLDGYTF

V: TRBV11-2
J: TRBJ2-7
size: NA
D: TRBD1
DNA: TGTGCCAGCAGCGCAGACAGGGTCGAGCAGTACTTC
CDR3: CASSADRVEQYF

V: TRBV19
J: TRBJ1-5
size: NA
D: NA
DNA: TGTGCCAGTAAACTGGCAGGTCCCTTTCAGCCCCAGCATTTT
CDR3: CASKLAGPFQPQHF

V: TRBV18
J: TRBJ2-3
size: NA
D: TRBD2
DNA: TGTGCCAGCTCACCCGGACTAGCGGGAGCAGATACGCAGTATTTT
CDR3: CASSPGLAGADTQYF

V: TRBV2
J: TRBJ2-2
size: NA
D: NA
DNA: TGTGCCAGCAGTGTAATAGGGGACGGGGAGCTGTTTTTT
CDR3: CASSVIGDGELFF

V: TRBV28
J: TRBJ1-2
size: few
D: NA
DNA: TGTGCCAGCAGGCCGGAGGCGGGCGGGAGGAACCTCTTC
CDR3: CASRPEAGGRNLF

V: TRBV7-6
J: TRBJ2-5
size: NA
D: NA
DNA: TGTGCCAGCGGCGGAACTCTCGCCACCCAAGAGACCCAGTACTTC
CDR3: CASGGTLATQETQYF

V: TRBV2
J: TRBJ1-2
size: NA
D: NA
DNA: TGTGCCAGCACCAGGGACTCCGGCTATGGCTACACCTTC
CDR3: CASTRDSGYGYTF

V: TRBV4-3
J: TRBJ2-3
size: NA
D: TRBD2
DNA: TGCGCCAGCAGCCAAGGCTACAACCCAAGGACTAGCGGGAGAACAGATACGCAGTATTTT
CDR3: CASSQGYNPRTSGRTDTQYF

V: TRBV18
J: TRBJ1-1
size: NA
D: NA
DNA: TGTGCCAGCTCACTACAAAGGGGGAACCTGAACACTGAAGCTTTCTTT
CDR3: CASSLQRGNLNTEAFF

V: TRBV5-1
J: TRBJ2-3
size: NA
D: TRBD2
DNA: TGCGCCAGCAGCCCTACTAGCGGGGGGCACCAGGGGGATACGCAGTATTTT
CDR3: CASSPTSGGHQGDTQYF